Sequencing of this T cell receptor beta chain was carried out in a study of shared clonotypes between healthy human individuals. General observations from the study: It was expected that sequencing depth would affect clonotype sharing among donors.

J was trimmed by 5 bases and V by 3 bases; bases with no gene match: 7. The CDR3 runs 15 residues. Germline loops: CDR1 SGHRS, CDR2 YFSETQ. Here immunoSEQ multiplex PCR was the method, and the copy in TCRdb shows in-frame clones only, minus some. The table has roughly 500,000 clones, approximately 84% seen once; the top ten hold about 12%. On this clone: Its specificity is not known.

Sequencing was carried out using PBMCs. The TCR originated in a middle-aged woman in good health. Some clones in this sample may be carry-over from other donors' samples. The V gene is TRBV5-1, the J gene TRBJ1-5, with TRBD1 identical over 8 bases. The CDR3: CASSSGQGRDQPQHF. Written as DNA, the CDR3 is TGCGCCAGCAGCTCCGGACAGGGCCGAGATCAGCCCCAGCATTTT.